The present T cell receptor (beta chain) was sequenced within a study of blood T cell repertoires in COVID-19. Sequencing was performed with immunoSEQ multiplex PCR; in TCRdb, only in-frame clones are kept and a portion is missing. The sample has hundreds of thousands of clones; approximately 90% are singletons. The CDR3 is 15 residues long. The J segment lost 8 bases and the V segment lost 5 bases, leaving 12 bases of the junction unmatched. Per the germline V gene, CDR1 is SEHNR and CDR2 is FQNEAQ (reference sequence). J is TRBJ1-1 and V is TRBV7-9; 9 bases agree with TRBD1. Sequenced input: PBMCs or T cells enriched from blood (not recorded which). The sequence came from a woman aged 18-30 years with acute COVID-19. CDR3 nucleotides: TGTGCCAGCAGCAACCTACCGGGACAGGGAGACGAAGCTTTCTTT. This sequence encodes CASSNLPGQGDEAFF.